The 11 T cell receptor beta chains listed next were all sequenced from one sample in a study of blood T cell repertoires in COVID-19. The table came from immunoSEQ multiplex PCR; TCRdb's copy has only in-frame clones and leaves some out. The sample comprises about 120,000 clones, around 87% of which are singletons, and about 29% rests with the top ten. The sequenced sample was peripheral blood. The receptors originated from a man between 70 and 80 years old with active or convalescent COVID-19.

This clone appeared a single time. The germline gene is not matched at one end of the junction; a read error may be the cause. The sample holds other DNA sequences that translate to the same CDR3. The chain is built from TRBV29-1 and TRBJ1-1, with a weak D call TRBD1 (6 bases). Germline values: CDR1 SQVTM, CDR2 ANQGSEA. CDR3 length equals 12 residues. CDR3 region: CSVTQGTSEAFF. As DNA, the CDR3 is TGCAGCGTGACACAGGGTACGTCTGAAGCCTTCTTT.

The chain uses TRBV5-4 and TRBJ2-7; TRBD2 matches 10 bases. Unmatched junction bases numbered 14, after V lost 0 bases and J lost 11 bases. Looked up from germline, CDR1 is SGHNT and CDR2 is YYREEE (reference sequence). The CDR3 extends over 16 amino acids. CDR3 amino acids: CASSLGPASGRDHEYF. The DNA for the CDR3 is TGTGCCAGCAGCTTGGGACCTGCGAGCGGGAGGGACCATGAGTACTTC.

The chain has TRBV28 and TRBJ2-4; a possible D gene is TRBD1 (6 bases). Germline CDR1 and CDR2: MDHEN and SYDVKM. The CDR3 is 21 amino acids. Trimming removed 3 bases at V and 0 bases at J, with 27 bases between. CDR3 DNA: TGTGCCAGCAGTTTCCCCCAGCCCGGGACAAGGCCTGAACTAGCCAAAAACATTCAGTACTTC. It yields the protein CASSFPQPGTRPELAKNIQYF.

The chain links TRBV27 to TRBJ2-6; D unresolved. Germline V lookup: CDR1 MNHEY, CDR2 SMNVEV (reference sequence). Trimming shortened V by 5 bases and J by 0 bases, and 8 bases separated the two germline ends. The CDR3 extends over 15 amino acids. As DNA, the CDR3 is TGTGCCAGCAGTGCGTACGCCTCTGGGGCCAACGTCCTGACTTTC. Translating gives CASSAYASGANVLTF. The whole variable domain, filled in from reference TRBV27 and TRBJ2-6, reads EAQVTQNPRYLITVTGKKLTVTCSQNMNHEYMSWYRQDPGLGLRQIYYSMNVEVTDKGDVPEGYKVSRKEKRNFPLILESPSPNQTSLYFCASSAYASGANVLTFGAGSRLTVL.

The CDR3 nucleotides read TGTGCCAGCTCACCAAACAGGCTCTATGGCTACACCTTC. Translating it yields CASSPNRLYGYTF. The chain has TRBV18 and TRBJ1-2, with D possibly being TRBD1 (5 bases). Trimming cost V 2 bases and J 4 bases, with 8 bases left between them. This CDR3 has 13 residues. Germline CDR1 is KGHSH and CDR2 is LQKENI. The variable domain in full, completed from reference TRBV18 and TRBJ1-2, reads NAGVMQNPRHLVRRRGQEARLRCSPMKGHSHVYWYRQLPEEGLKFMVYLQKENIIDESGMPKERFSAEFPKEGPSILRIQQVVRGDSAAYFCASSPNRLYGYTFGSGTRLTVV.

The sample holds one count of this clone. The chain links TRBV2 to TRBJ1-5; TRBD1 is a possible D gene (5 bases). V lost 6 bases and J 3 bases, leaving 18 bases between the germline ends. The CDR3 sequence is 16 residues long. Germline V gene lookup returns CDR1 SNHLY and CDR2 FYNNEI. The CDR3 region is CASSVQGPGYNQPQHF. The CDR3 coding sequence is TGTGCCAGCAGCGTCCAGGGTCCTGGCTACAATCAGCCCCAGCATTTT.

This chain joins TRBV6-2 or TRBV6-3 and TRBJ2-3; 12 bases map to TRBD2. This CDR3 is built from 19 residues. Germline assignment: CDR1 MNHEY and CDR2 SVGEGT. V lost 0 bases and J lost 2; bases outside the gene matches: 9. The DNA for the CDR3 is TGTGCCAGCAGTTACTCCTCTAGCGGGAGGGCCCCATCCACAGATACGCAGTATTTT. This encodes CASSYSSSGRAPSTDTQYF.

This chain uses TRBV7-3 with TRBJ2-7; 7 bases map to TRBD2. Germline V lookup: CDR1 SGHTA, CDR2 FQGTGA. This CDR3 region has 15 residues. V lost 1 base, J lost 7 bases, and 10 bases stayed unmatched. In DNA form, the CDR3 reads TGTGCCAGCAGCTTAAAAGCTAGCGGTGAGCTGGAGCAGTACTTC. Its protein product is CASSLKASGELEQYF.

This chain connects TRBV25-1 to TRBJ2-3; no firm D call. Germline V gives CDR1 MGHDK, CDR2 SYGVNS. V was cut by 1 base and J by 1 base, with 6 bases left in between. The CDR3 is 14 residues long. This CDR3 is CASSELSRTDTQYF. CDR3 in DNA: TGTGCCAGCAGTGAATTGAGCCGCACAGATACGCAGTATTTT.

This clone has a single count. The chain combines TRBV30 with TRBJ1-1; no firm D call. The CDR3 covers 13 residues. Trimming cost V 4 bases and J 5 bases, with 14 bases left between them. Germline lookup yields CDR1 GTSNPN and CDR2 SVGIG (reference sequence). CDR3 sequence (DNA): TGTGCCTGGAACAACCAGGAGGGAACTGAAGCTTTCTTT. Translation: CAWNNQEGTEAFF.

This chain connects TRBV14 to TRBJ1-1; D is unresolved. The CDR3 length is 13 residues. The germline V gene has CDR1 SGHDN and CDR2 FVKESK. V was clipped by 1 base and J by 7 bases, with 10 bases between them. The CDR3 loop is CASSQVQVSEAFF. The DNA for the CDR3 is TGTGCCAGCAGCCAAGTCCAAGTGAGTGAAGCTTTCTTT.